Described below is a single TCR beta chain sequence and its context. Its matching antigen is unknown. This entry comes from a study of T cells in Graves' hyperthyroidism and ophthalmopathy. Overall study context: Upon initial diagnosis and before any treatment, peripheral blood was collected. Study-wide points: In blood, most of the thyroid clonotypes expanded above 0.001 were also present.

Blood sampling occurred at first hyperthyroidism diagnosis, ahead of any ophthalmopathy symptoms. The authors obtained PBMCs from around 10 ml of fresh peripheral blood. The source material, RNA transcripts, was used to amplify TCR beta CDR3 regions. A first-round RT-PCR of the TCR CDR3 used the HTBI primer set. TCRdb passed the multiplex PCR reads through MiXCR, listing each CDR3 protein once. Of 350,000 or so distinct CDR3 sequences detected, roughly 17% appear once; the ten largest clones hold almost 35%. This clonotype was sampled from a woman aged 25 to 39 with Graves' hyperthyroidism that later progressed to Graves' ophthalmopathy. The sample comprised blood.

CDR3 sequence: CASSRPGTGHTSTNEKLFF. The CDR3 nucleotides are TGTGCCAGCAGTCGGCCCGGGACAGGGCACACCTCAACTAATGAAAAACTGTTTTTT. This chain joins TRBV28 and TRBJ1-4; 9 bases line up with TRBD1. This CDR3 is 19 amino acids long. Germline V gives CDR1 MDHEN, CDR2 SYDVKM. V lost 5 bases to trimming and J lost 0 bases; unmatched junction nucleotides: 13.